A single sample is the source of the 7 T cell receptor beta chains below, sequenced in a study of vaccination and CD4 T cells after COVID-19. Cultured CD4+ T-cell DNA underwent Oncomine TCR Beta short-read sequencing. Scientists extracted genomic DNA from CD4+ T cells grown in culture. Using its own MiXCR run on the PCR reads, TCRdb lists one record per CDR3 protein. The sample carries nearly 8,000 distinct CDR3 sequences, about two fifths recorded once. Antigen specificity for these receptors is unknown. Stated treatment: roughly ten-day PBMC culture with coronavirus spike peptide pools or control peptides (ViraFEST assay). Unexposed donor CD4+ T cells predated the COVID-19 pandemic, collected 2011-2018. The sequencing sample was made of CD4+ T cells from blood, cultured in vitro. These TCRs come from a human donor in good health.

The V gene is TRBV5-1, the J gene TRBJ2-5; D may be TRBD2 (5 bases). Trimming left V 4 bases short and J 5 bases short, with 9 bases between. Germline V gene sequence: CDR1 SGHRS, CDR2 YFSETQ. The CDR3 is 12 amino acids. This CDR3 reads CASSPEVETQYF. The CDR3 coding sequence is TGCGCCAGCAGCCCGGAGGTTGAGACCCAGTACTTC. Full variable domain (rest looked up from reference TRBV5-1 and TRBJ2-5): KAGVTQTPRYLIKTRGQQVTLSCSPISGHRSVSWYQQTPGQGLQFLFEYFSETQRNKGNFPGRFSGRQFSNSRSEMNVSTLELGDSALYLCASSPEVETQYFGPGTRLLVL.

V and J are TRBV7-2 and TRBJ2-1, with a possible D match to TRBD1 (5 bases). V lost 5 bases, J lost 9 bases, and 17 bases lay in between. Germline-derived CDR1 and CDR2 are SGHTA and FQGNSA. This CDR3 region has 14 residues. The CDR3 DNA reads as TGTGCCAGCAGCATAGGGATTGGGGCAGGTGAGCAGTTCTTC. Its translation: CASSIGIGAGEQFF. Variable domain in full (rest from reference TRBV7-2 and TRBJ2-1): GAGVSQSPSNKVTEKGKDVELRCDPISGHTALYWYRQSLGQGLEFLIYFQGNSAPDKSGLPSDRFSAERTGGSVSTLTIQRTQQEDSAVYLCASSIGIGAGEQFFGPGTRLTVL.

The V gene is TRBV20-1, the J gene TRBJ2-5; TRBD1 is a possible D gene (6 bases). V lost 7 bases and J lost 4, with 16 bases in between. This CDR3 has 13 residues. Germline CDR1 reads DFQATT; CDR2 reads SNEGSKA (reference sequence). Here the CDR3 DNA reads TGCAGTGGCGACAGTGGGGGCGGAGAGACCCAGTACTTC. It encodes CSGDSGGGETQYF.

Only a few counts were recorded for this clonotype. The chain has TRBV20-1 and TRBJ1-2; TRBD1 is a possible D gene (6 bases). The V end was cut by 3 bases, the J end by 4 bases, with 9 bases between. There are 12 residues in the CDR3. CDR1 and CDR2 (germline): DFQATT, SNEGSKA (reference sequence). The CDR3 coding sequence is TGCAGTGCTAGTGGGGGCTCCTATGGCTACACCTTC. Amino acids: CSASGGSYGYTF.

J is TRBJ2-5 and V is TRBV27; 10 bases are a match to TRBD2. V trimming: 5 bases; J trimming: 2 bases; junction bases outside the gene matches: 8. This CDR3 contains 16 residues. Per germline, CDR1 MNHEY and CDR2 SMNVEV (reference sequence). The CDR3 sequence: CASSLALAGGQETQYF. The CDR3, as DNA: TGTGCCAGCAGTCTAGCTTTAGCGGGAGGACAAGAGACCCAGTACTTC.

The CDR3 DNA follows: TGTGCCAGCAGCTTAAGGGCAGGGCTAGAGACCCAGTACTTC. Its translation: CASSLRAGLETQYF. This rearrangement joins TRBV7-9 to TRBJ2-5; D may be TRBD1 (5 bases). With 2 bases removed from V and 4 bases from J, the gap between germline ends came to 11 bases. The germline V gene encodes CDR1 SEHNR and CDR2 FQNEAQ (reference sequence). The CDR3 sequence is 14 residues long.

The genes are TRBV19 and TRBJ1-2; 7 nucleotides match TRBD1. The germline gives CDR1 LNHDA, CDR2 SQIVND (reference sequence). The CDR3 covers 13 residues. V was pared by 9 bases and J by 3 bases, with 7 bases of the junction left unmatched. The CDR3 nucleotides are TGTGCCAGCAGACCGCAGGGGGACTATGGCTACACCTTC. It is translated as CASRPQGDYGYTF. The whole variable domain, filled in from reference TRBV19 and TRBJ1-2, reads DGGITQSPKYLFRKEGQNVTLSCEQNLNHDAMYWYRQDPGQGLRLIYYSQIVNDFQKGDIAEGYSVSREKKESFPLTVTSAQKNPTAFYLCASRPQGDYGYTFGSGTRLTVV.